These 5 T cell receptor beta chains came from one sample sequenced in a study of blood T cell repertoires in COVID-19. Generated by immunoSEQ multiplex PCR, the TCRdb table keeps only in-frame clones and is missing some. In the table there are roughly 330,000 clones, about 90% of which are singletons. The specimen was PBMCs or T cells enriched from blood (not recorded which). Source of these receptors: a woman aged 30 to 39 who had recovered from COVID-19.

The V gene is TRBV5-1, the J gene TRBJ1-1; 8 bases line up with TRBD1. This CDR3 contains 15 residues. V lost 4 bases and J lost 1; bases outside the gene matches: 6. CDR1 and CDR2 (germline): SGHRS, YFSETQ. As DNA, the CDR3 is TGCGCCAGCAGCGCCCACGGACAGGGGAACACTGAAGCTTTCTTT. Protein product: CASSAHGQGNTEAFF.

The V call is TRBV25-1, the J call TRBJ2-5, with 7 positions matching TRBD1. V lost 4 bases to trimming and J lost 1 base; unmatched junction nucleotides: 0. Germline lookup yields CDR1 MGHDK and CDR2 SYGVNS. The CDR3 has 13 residues. The CDR3 bases are TGTGCCAGCAGTGGGGACAGCCAAGAGACCCAGTACTTC. Translation: CASSGDSQETQYF.

V and J are TRBV19 and TRBJ1-2; 7 nucleotides match TRBD1. J gave up 5 bases and V 2 bases, and 20 bases lay outside the gene matches. Germline V CDR1 and CDR2: LNHDA, SQIVND (reference sequence). This CDR3 is 19 amino acids long. In nucleotides, the CDR3 is TGTGCCAGTAGTATAACAGGTTCCGGGACAGCCGTCCCCTCTTATGGCTACACCTTC. Its translation is CASSITGSGTAVPSYGYTF.

The V and J genes are TRBV12-5 and TRBJ2-5, with D possibly matching TRBD2 (6 bases). CDR1 is LGHNT, CDR2 FRNRAP, per germline. The CDR3 runs 13 residues. V was trimmed by 7 bases and J by 5 bases, leaving 14 bases between them. DNA for the CDR3: TGTGCTAGTGATAGAAATGGGGGGGAGACCCAGTACTTC. Amino acid sequence: CASDRNGGETQYF.

The J gene is TRBJ2-2, the V gene TRBV9, with TRBD2 matching over 9 bases. Germline assignment: CDR1 SGDLS and CDR2 YYNGEE. The CDR3 extends over 18 amino acids. After removal of 4 bases from V and 3 bases from J, the junction contained 13 bases not matched to a gene. As DNA, the CDR3 is TGTGCCAGCAGCATTCGGGGTAGCGGGGGTTTGGACACCGGGGAGCTGTTTTTT. It codes for CASSIRGSGGLDTGELFF.